These 20 T cell receptor beta chains were all obtained from the same sample, sequenced in a study of B cell selection in AIRE deficiency. Assay used: immunoSEQ multiplex PCR; TCRdb lists only in-frame clones, some missing. Of 20,000 to 25,000 clones in the sample, 97% were seen once. CD4+CD127+ cells were sorted as the conventional CD4 T cells. Sample: conventional CD4+ T cells sorted from PBMCs. The receptors originated from a human donor with AIRE deficiency.

This clone was seen just once. The chain has TRBV6-5 and TRBJ2-5, with D unresolved. Germline CDR1 is MNHEY and CDR2 is SVGAGI. The V and J ends lost 2 bases and 1 base respectively, with 8 bases between them. The CDR3 sequence is 14 residues long. CDR3 loop: CASSYAGGQETQYF. The CDR3 DNA is TGTGCCAGCAGTTACGCCGGTGGCCAAGAGACCCAGTACTTC.

The chain is built from TRBV18 and TRBJ1-4, with TRBD1 as a possible D gene (6 bases). CDR1 and CDR2 from the germline V gene are KGHSH and LQKENI. V was shortened by 2 bases and J by 5 bases, with 9 bases between the two germline ends. The length of the CDR3 is 14 residues. CDR3 residues: CASSPRGANEKLFF. The CDR3 nucleotides are TGTGCCAGCTCACCAAGGGGGGCCAATGAAAAACTGTTTTTT.

J is TRBJ1-5 and V is TRBV28, with a weak D call TRBD1 (5 bases). V was pared by 5 bases and J by 7 bases, with 15 bases between. The germline V gene encodes CDR1 MDHEN and CDR2 SYDVKM. CDR3 length equals 14 residues. CDR3 DNA sequence: TGTGCCAGCAGTGATCCGGGACTACCGCAGCCCCAGCATTTT. Amino acids: CASSDPGLPQPQHF.

The rearrangement uses TRBV28 and TRBJ1-6; D may be TRBD1 (5 bases). Germline V lookup: CDR1 MDHEN, CDR2 SYDVKM. CDR3 length: 14 amino acids. The V and J ends lost 7 bases and 9 bases respectively, with 16 bases between them. In nucleotides, the CDR3 is TGTGCCAGCACCGACGGCACAGGCTTTTCACCCCTCCACTTT. It codes for CASTDGTGFSPLHF.

V usage is TRBV6-5 and J usage is TRBJ2-7, with TRBD2 as a possible D gene (5 bases). CDR1 is MNHEY and CDR2 is SVGAGI in the germline V gene. The V and J ends lost 2 bases and 2 bases respectively, with 13 bases between them. This CDR3 region has 15 residues. Here the CDR3 DNA reads TGTGCCAGCAGTTACGGGCGGGTATCGACCTACGAGCAGTACTTC. Translating gives CASSYGRVSTYEQYF.

The chain joins TRBV7-8 to TRBJ1-4; possible D gene TRBD1, 5 bases. V was clipped by 5 bases and J by 8 bases, with 15 bases between them. Looked up from germline, CDR1 is SGHVS and CDR2 is FQNEAQ. There are 14 residues in the CDR3. CDR3: CASSHWGRYEKLFF. CDR3 sequence (DNA): TGTGCCAGCAGCCACTGGGGCAGATACGAAAAACTGTTTTTT.

The chain has TRBV28 and TRBJ1-1; possibly TRBD1 for D (5 bases). The ends were cut back, 10 bases at V and 0 bases at J, with 15 bases in the middle. CDR1 and CDR2 from the germline V gene are MDHEN and SYDVKM. CDR3 length: 14 residues. CDR3 coding DNA: TGTGCCACCCTCTCCAGGGCTCTGAACACTGAAGCTTTCTTT. This translates into CATLSRALNTEAFF.

The rearrangement links TRBV19 to TRBJ2-1; 12 nucleotides match TRBD2. Germline V gives CDR1 LNHDA, CDR2 SQIVND (reference sequence). CDR3 size: 18 residues. The trim removed 3 bases at V and 2 bases at J, leaving 8 bases unmatched. This chain's CDR3 is CASSIPGLAGPPYNEQFF. CDR3 nucleotides: TGTGCCAGTAGTATCCCCGGACTAGCGGGGCCCCCCTACAATGAGCAGTTCTTC.

The V gene is TRBV30, the J gene TRBJ2-5; D assignment may be TRBD1 or TRBD2 (5 bases each). The length of the CDR3 is 13 residues. Looked up from germline, CDR1 is GTSNPN and CDR2 is SVGIG (reference sequence). Trimming left V 2 bases short and J 5 bases short, with 12 bases between. The CDR3 spells CAWSKGWGETQYF. CDR3 sequence (DNA): TGTGCCTGGAGTAAGGGTTGGGGGGAGACCCAGTACTTC.

V gene TRBV5-1 combines with J gene TRBJ1-1, with D maybe TRBD1 (6 bases). The CDR3 sequence is 13 residues long. CDR1 is SGHRS, CDR2 YFSETQ, per germline. V shed 4 bases and J shed 1 base, with 8 bases lying between them. The CDR3 here is CASSAGANTEAFF. The CDR3 DNA reads TGCGCCAGCAGCGCAGGGGCGAACACTGAAGCTTTCTTT.

This chain links TRBV7-9 with TRBJ1-2; no definite D call. The CDR3 spans 16 residues. Germline lookup yields CDR1 SEHNR and CDR2 FQNEAQ (reference sequence). Trimming shortened V by 0 bases and J by 1 base, and 12 bases separated the two germline ends. The CDR3 nucleotides read TGTGCCAGCAGCTTAGCGCGTTATCAGATTAACTATGGCTACACCTTC. Translating gives CASSLARYQINYGYTF.

The rearrangement links TRBV7-2 to TRBJ2-2; 15 nucleotides line up with TRBD2. Per the germline V gene, CDR1 is SGHTA and CDR2 is FQGNSA. The CDR3 has 17 amino acids. V trimming: 5 bases; J trimming: 6 bases; junction bases outside the gene matches: 7. The CDR3 DNA follows: TGTGCCAGCAGCGAATCCTGGACTAGCGGGAGGGCCGGGGAGCTGTTTTTT. Protein product: CASSESWTSGRAGELFF.

The chain carries TRBV4-2 and TRBJ1-5, with TRBD1 matching 8 bases. The CDR3 sequence is 16 residues long. The germline V gene encodes CDR1 LGHNA and CDR2 YNFKEQ. Trimming at V came to 2 bases and at J to 4 bases, leaving 7 bases not matched to a gene. The CDR3 nucleotides are TGTGCCAGCAGCCAACCCGGGACAGGCCTAAATCAGCCCCAGCATTTT. Encoded protein: CASSQPGTGLNQPQHF.

V gene TRBV18 combines with J gene TRBJ2-5; a possible D gene is TRBD1 (6 bases). Germline loops: CDR1 KGHSH, CDR2 LQKENI. The CDR3 is 17 residues long. V lost 0 bases to trimming and J lost 4 bases, with 18 bases between them. The CDR3: CASSPPSLGRGPETQYF. The CDR3 bases are TGTGCCAGCTCACCACCGAGCTTGGGCAGGGGCCCAGAGACCCAGTACTTC. Using reference TRBV18 and TRBJ2-5 for the parts outside the CDR3, the full variable domain is NAGVMQNPRHLVRRRGQEARLRCSPMKGHSHVYWYRQLPEEGLKFMVYLQKENIIDESGMPKERFSAEFPKEGPSILRIQQVVRGDSAAYFCASSPPSLGRGPETQYFGPGTRLLVL.

V is TRBV30 and J is TRBJ1-3; tentative D call: TRBD1 (5 bases). The CDR3 is made up of 16 amino acids. V gave up 3 bases and J gave up 0 bases, with 15 bases separating them. Looked up from germline, CDR1 is GTSNPN and CDR2 is SVGIG (reference sequence). The CDR3 DNA is TGTGCCTGGAGCGTTGGACATAGCTTCTCTGGAAACACCATATATTTT. As protein: CAWSVGHSFSGNTIYF. The whole variable domain, filled in from reference TRBV30 and TRBJ1-3, reads SQTIHQWPATLVQPVGSPLSLECTVEGTSNPNLYWYRQAAGRGLQLLFYSVGIGQISSEVPQNLSASRPQDRQFILSSKKLLLSDSGFYLCAWSVGHSFSGNTIYFGEGSWLTVV.

The chain combines TRBV29-1 with TRBJ1-3, with D possibly matching TRBD1 (5 bases). Per germline, CDR1 SQVTM and CDR2 ANQGSEA. Trimming took off 4 bases at V and 6 bases at J, with 13 bases between the two ends. This CDR3 contains 13 residues. CDR3 sequence: CSVGLRGVNTIYF. The CDR3 DNA reads TGCAGCGTTGGTTTACGAGGGGTAAACACCATATATTTT.

The genes are TRBV27 and TRBJ1-5, with D possibly matching TRBD1 (5 bases). V was cut by 5 bases and J by 0 bases, with 11 bases left in between. This CDR3 contains 15 residues. Germline-derived CDR1 and CDR2 are MNHEY and SMNVEV (reference sequence). The CDR3 loop reads CASSRGTGSNQPQHF. The CDR3 bases are TGTGCCAGCAGTAGAGGGACGGGTAGCAATCAGCCCCAGCATTTT.

This chain links TRBV7-2 with TRBJ2-3, with 7 bases identical to TRBD2. The CDR3 runs 15 residues. The trim removed 3 bases at V and 0 bases at J, leaving 3 bases unmatched. The germline V gene encodes CDR1 SGHTA and CDR2 FQGNSA. The CDR3 loop reads CASSFLRGSTDTQYF. CDR3 nucleotides: TGTGCCAGCAGCTTCTTGCGGGGGAGCACAGATACGCAGTATTTT.

The J gene is TRBJ1-1, the V gene TRBV29-1; no clear D. V lost 4 bases to trimming and J lost 5 bases, with 8 bases between them. Germline assignment: CDR1 SQVTM and CDR2 ANQGSEA. The CDR3 loop spans 11 amino acids. The CDR3 protein is CSVGRRTEAFF. As DNA, the CDR3 is TGCAGCGTTGGACGGAGGACTGAAGCTTTCTTT.

This clone was found once. This chain connects TRBV30 to TRBJ2-5; TRBD2 agrees at 10 bases. The assigned J gene may be wrong: the sequence end matches TRBJ2-7 better. This CDR3 has 14 residues. CDR1 GTSNPN and CDR2 SVGIG come from the germline V gene (reference sequence). Here the CDR3 DNA reads TGTGCCTGGAGTGTAAGCGGGAGGGTCTACGAGCAGTACTTC. Residues: CAWSVSGRVYEQYF.